The 28 T cell receptor beta chains given below trace back to one sample, sequenced in a study of cytomegalovirus exposure and HLA in healthy donors. The PCR employed 60 Vbeta primers together with 13 Jbeta primers. The table came from immunoSEQ multiplex PCR; TCRdb's copy has only in-frame clones and leaves some out. This table holds more than 150,000 clones, approximately 82% found once. What was sequenced was PBMCs. These receptors all stem from a woman between 18 and 29 years old in good health and CMV-seropositive.

The chain carries TRBV10-1 and TRBJ1-1; D is undetermined. Germline V gene sequence: CDR1 WNHNN, CDR2 SYGVQD (reference sequence). This CDR3 has 13 residues. V lost 6 bases and J 0 bases, leaving 8 bases between the germline ends. CDR3 nucleotide sequence: TGCGCCAGCAGCAAGACACTGAACACTGAAGCTTTCTTT. It encodes CASSKTLNTEAFF.

This rearrangement joins TRBV6-1 to TRBJ1-1; 9 bases map to TRBD1. CDR1 is MNHNS, CDR2 SASEGT, per germline. V trimming: 2 bases; J trimming: 6 bases; junction bases outside the gene matches: 4. CDR3 length equals 14 residues. The CDR3 sequence: CASSEWTGVAEAFF. CDR3 coding DNA: TGTGCCAGCAGTGAATGGACAGGGGTGGCTGAAGCTTTCTTT.

The V and J genes are TRBV2 and TRBJ2-5; maybe TRBD2 (6 bases). Germline V lookup: CDR1 SNHLY, CDR2 FYNNEI. V dropped 4 bases and J dropped 0 bases, with 18 bases sitting between them. The CDR3 length is 17 residues. The DNA of the CDR3 is TGTGCCAGCAGTGCCGCCCTGGGCCTAGCGCACCAAGAGACCCAGTACTTC. This translates into CASSAALGLAHQETQYF.

The CDR3 spells CASSELRTQYF. The CDR3, as DNA: TGTGCCAGCAGTGAATTGAGGACCCAGTACTTC. The chain has TRBV25-1 and TRBJ2-5; D gene ambiguous. The germline V gene encodes CDR1 MGHDK and CDR2 SYGVNS. The CDR3 is 11 amino acids. Trimming stripped 1 base from V and 7 bases from J, with 4 bases between.

This rearrangement joins TRBV28 to TRBJ2-5, with 11 bases identical to TRBD2. CDR1 is MDHEN, CDR2 SYDVKM, per germline. The CDR3 sequence is 15 residues long. V gave up 3 bases and J gave up 2 bases; unmatched junction bases: 2. The CDR3 is CASSLGTSGQETQYF. In DNA form, the CDR3 reads TGTGCCAGCAGTTTGGGGACTAGCGGACAAGAGACCCAGTACTTC.

The J gene is TRBJ1-1, the V gene TRBV30, with 7 positions matching TRBD1. The CDR3 has 16 residues. CDR1 and CDR2 (germline): GTSNPN, SVGIG (reference sequence). With V trimmed by 1 base and J by 4 bases, 12 bases remained unmatched. CDR3 in amino acids: CAWSAARSTGTTEAFF. DNA of the CDR3: TGTGCCTGGAGTGCGGCGCGCTCGACAGGGACCACTGAAGCTTTCTTT.

The chain recombines TRBV7-9 with TRBJ1-2; 9 nucleotides match TRBD1. The CDR3 sequence is 18 residues long. Per the germline V gene, CDR1 is SEHNR and CDR2 is FQNEAQ (reference sequence). The ends lost 1 base at V and 9 bases at J; junction bases unmatched: 18. The CDR3 DNA reads as TGTGCCAGCAGCTTAGTCTCTGGACCCCAGGGACAGGGTAATCGCTACACCTTC. This gives the protein CASSLVSGPQGQGNRYTF.

The chain uses TRBV11-3 and TRBJ2-7; no definite D call. Trimming took 5 bases from V and 7 from J, leaving 12 bases between them. This CDR3 region has 12 residues. Germline lookup yields CDR1 SGHNT and CDR2 YENEEA. CDR3 nucleotide sequence: TGTGCCAGCAGCCAACCAGGAAGAGAGCAGTACTTC. Its translation is CASSQPGREQYF. Together with reference TRBV11-3 and TRBJ2-7, the CDR3 gives the full variable domain: EAGVVQSPRYKIIEKKQPVAFWCNPISGHNTLYWYLQNLGQGPELLIRYENEEAVDDSQLPKDRFSAERLKGVDSTLKIQPAELGDSAVYLCASSQPGREQYFGPGTRLTVT.

J is TRBJ1-1 and V is TRBV19; D unresolved. Germline values: CDR1 LNHDA, CDR2 SQIVND (reference sequence). V lost 5 bases to trimming and J lost 1 base, with 11 bases between them. The CDR3 spans 14 residues. Here the CDR3 reads CASSPHTANTEAFF. Written as DNA, the CDR3 is TGTGCCAGTAGTCCTCATACAGCGAACACTGAAGCTTTCTTT.

The J gene is TRBJ1-2, the V gene TRBV4-1, with D possibly matching TRBD1 (6 bases). Germline V gene sequence: CDR1 MGHRA, CDR2 YSYEKL. The CDR3 is 14 residues long. The ends were cut back, 3 bases at V and 4 bases at J, with 12 bases in the middle. The CDR3, as DNA: TGCGCCAGCAGCCAGGTTACCAGGGGCTATGGCTACACCTTC. Amino acid sequence: CASSQVTRGYGYTF.

The V call is TRBV6-5, the J call TRBJ2-7; D possibly corresponds to TRBD2 (6 bases). Trimming took 8 bases from V and 3 from J, leaving 17 bases between them. The CDR3 contains 14 residues. CDR1 MNHEY and CDR2 SVGAGI come from the germline V gene. The CDR3 DNA reads TGTGCCAGCCGCAGGGACTCTGCCGTCTACGAGCAGTACGTC. Protein product: CASRRDSAVYEQYV.

This chain uses TRBV5-5 with TRBJ2-7; a weak D match, TRBD1 (6 bases). Germline loops: CDR1 SGHKS, CDR2 YYEKEE (reference sequence). The CDR3 length is 16 residues. V was pared by 0 bases and J by 0 bases, with 13 bases between. CDR3 nucleotides: TGTGCCAGCAGCTTGGGTGCAGGGGCCACCTCCTACGAGCAGTACTTC. It is translated as CASSLGAGATSYEQYF.

This clone was recorded a few times. The chain couples TRBV5-6 to TRBJ1-2; D is unclear. V shed 4 bases and J shed 2 bases, with 15 bases lying between them. The CDR3 covers 15 residues. Germline-derived CDR1 and CDR2 are SGHDT and YYEEEE. CDR3 nucleotide sequence: TGTGCCAGCAGCCCTCTCGGGGTCCTCAACTATGGCTACACCTTC. This encodes CASSPLGVLNYGYTF.

This clone occurred once. This rearrangement joins TRBV28 to TRBJ1-5, with 8 bases identical to TRBD1. There are 15 residues in the CDR3. J gave up 3 bases and V 7 bases, and 8 bases lay outside the gene matches. Germline CDR1 is MDHEN and CDR2 is SYDVKM. The CDR3 DNA reads as TGTGCCAGCACCAGGACGGACAGGGCCAATCAGCCCCAGCATTTT. It specifies CASTRTDRANQPQHF.

V and J are TRBV6-6 and TRBJ2-2; D is undetermined. The V and J ends lost 0 bases and 4 bases respectively, with 9 bases between them. Germline V lookup: CDR1 MNHNY, CDR2 SVGAGI (reference sequence). The length of the CDR3 is 15 residues. The CDR3: CASSYSLEVTGELFF. In DNA, the CDR3 is TGTGCCAGCAGTTACTCCCTAGAGGTCACCGGGGAGCTGTTTTTT.

The J gene is TRBJ2-7, the V gene TRBV6-6; D not certain. Germline loops: CDR1 MNHNY, CDR2 SVGAGI (reference sequence). This CDR3 has 13 residues. V was pared by 0 bases and J by 3 bases, with 6 bases between. CDR3 in amino acids: CASSYSSDYEQYV. CDR3 sequence (DNA): TGTGCCAGCAGTTACTCGAGTGACTACGAGCAGTACGTC.

This clone occurred once. One junction end does not reproduce the germline sequence, and a read error may be involved. Other nucleotide sequences from this sample produce the same CDR3. The J gene is TRBJ2-2, the V gene TRBV7-3; 9 bases are a match to TRBD1. The CDR3 is 15 residues long. The germline CDR1 and CDR2 sequences are SGHTA and FQGTGA. This CDR3 reads CASSLGTGRSGELFF. The CDR3 DNA reads as TGCGCCAGCAGCTTGGGGACAGGGCGGAGCGGGGAGCTGTTTTTT.

The CDR3: CASSEALHASYEQYF. CDR3 coding DNA: TGTGCCAGCAGTGAAGCGCTTCATGCCTCCTACGAGCAGTACTTC. The chain is built from TRBV2 and TRBJ2-5; D is unresolved. The last part of the DNA fits TRBJ2-7 better; the J call may be wrong. There are 15 residues in the CDR3. CDR1 and CDR2 from the germline V gene are SNHLY and FYNNEI.

As DNA, the CDR3 is TGTGCCAGCAGCTCCCCCCTAGCGAGGGGACCCTACGAGCAGTACGTC. Translation: CASSSPLARGPYEQYV. The chain recombines TRBV5-8 with TRBJ2-7; tentatively, D is TRBD2 (6 bases). V lost 3 bases and J 2 bases, leaving 18 bases between the germline ends. From germline, CDR1 is SGHTS and CDR2 YDEGEE. The CDR3 length is 16 residues.

The chain recombines TRBV7-9 with TRBJ1-4; D perhaps matches TRBD1 (5 bases). With 2 bases removed from V and 8 bases from J, the gap between germline ends came to 9 bases. The CDR3 has 13 amino acids. Germline V gene data show CDR1 as SEHNR and CDR2 as FQNEAQ (reference sequence). The CDR3 spells CASSLQGWEKLFF. CDR3 DNA sequence: TGTGCCAGCAGCTTACAGGGCTGGGAAAAACTGTTTTTT.

This rearrangement joins TRBV5-1 to TRBJ1-2; 8 bases agree with TRBD1. CDR1 and CDR2 from the germline V gene are SGHRS and YFSETQ. The CDR3 is made up of 14 amino acids. The V segment lost 0 bases and the J segment 4 bases; nucleotides outside the gene matches: 2. The CDR3 loop is CASSLGTGRYGYTF. The CDR3 region has the DNA TGCGCCAGCAGCTTGGGGACAGGGCGCTATGGCTACACCTTC.

This clone appeared a single time. CDR3 region: CAIPGQGDEQFF. CDR3 bases: TGTGCCATCCCAGGACAGGGCGATGAGCAGTTCTTC. The V call is TRBV28, the J call TRBJ2-1; 8 bases are shared with TRBD1. V was clipped by 10 bases and J by 8 bases; unmatched bases: 7. CDR1 is MDHEN and CDR2 is SYDVKM in the germline V gene. The CDR3 spans 12 residues.

This chain connects TRBV13 to TRBJ2-5; D is perhaps TRBD2 (5 bases). Trimming took 2 bases from V and 0 from J, leaving 10 bases between them. Germline CDR1 is PRHDT and CDR2 is FYEKMQ (reference sequence). CDR3 length equals 15 residues. Here the CDR3 DNA reads TGTGCCAGCAGCTTATGGGTGAGGGACCAAGAGACCCAGTACTTC. The encoded protein is CASSLWVRDQETQYF. Combining the CDR3 with reference TRBV13 and TRBJ2-5 gives the whole variable domain AAGVIQSPRHLIKEKRETATLKCYPIPRHDTVYWYQQGPGQDPQFLISFYEKMQSDKGSIPDRFSAQQFSDYHSELNMSSLELGDSALYFCASSLWVRDQETQYFGPGTRLLVL.

The CDR3 is CASSSGTDQPQHF. The CDR3 region has the DNA TGTGCCAGTAGTTCCGGGACAGATCAGCCCCAGCATTTT. V and J are TRBV19 and TRBJ1-5; the match to TRBD1 covers 7 bases. The CDR3 runs to 13 residues. The trim removed 5 bases at V and 5 bases at J, leaving 3 bases unmatched. The germline CDR1 and CDR2 sequences are LNHDA and SQIVND (reference sequence).

This clone was seen once. V and J are TRBV27 and TRBJ2-7; TRBD1 matches at 9 bases. There are 15 residues in the CDR3. The junction had 10 bases not matched to a gene; V was cut back by 8 bases and J by 2 bases. In germline, CDR1 is MNHEY, CDR2 SMNVEV (reference sequence). CDR3 sequence (DNA): TGTGCCAGCCGTCTCGGACAGGGGTCCGCCTACGAGCAGTACTTC. It translates to CASRLGQGSAYEQYF.

This chain joins TRBV6-1 and TRBJ1-5; 11 bases match TRBD1. This CDR3 has 15 amino acids. Germline V CDR1 and CDR2: MNHNS, SASEGT. Losses at the gene ends were 7 bases for V and 6 bases for J; bases not matched to a gene: 8. Here the CDR3 reads CASNLDRGLSQPQHF. The CDR3 DNA follows: TGTGCCAGCAACCTGGACAGGGGGCTATCTCAGCCCCAGCATTTT.

With respect to this clone: Within the sample, other DNA sequences also encode this same CDR3. The chain couples TRBV6-1 to TRBJ2-7; maybe TRBD1 (5 bases). The CDR3 extends over 16 amino acids. The germline CDR1 and CDR2 sequences are MNHNS and SASEGT. The V gene lost 2 bases and the J gene lost 4 bases, with 18 bases spanning the gap. Here the CDR3 reads CASSEPTDGRPYEQYF. The CDR3 nucleotides are TGTGCCAGCAGTGAACCGACAGATGGAAGGCCATACGAGCAGTACTTC.

This chain's CDR3 is CASSSIRSRGRADTQYF. The CDR3 coding sequence is TGTGCCAGCAGCTCAATCCGGAGCAGAGGGCGGGCAGATACGCAGTATTTT. J is TRBJ2-3 and V is TRBV11-2, with TRBD2 as a possible D gene (5 bases). CDR3 size: 17 residues. The germline gives CDR1 SGHAT, CDR2 FQNNGV. V gave up 4 bases and J gave up 4 bases, with 21 bases separating them.